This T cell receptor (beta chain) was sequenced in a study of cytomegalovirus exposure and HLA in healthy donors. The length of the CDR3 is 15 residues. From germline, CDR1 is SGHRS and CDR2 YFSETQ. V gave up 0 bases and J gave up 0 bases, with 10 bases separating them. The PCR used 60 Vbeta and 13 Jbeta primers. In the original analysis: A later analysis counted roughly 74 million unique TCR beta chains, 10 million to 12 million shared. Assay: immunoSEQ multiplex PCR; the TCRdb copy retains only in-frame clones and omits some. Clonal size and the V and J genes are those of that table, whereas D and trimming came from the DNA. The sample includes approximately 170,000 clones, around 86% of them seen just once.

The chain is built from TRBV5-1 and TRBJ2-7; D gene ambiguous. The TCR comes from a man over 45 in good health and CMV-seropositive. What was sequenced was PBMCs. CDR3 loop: CASSLGPGDSYEQYF. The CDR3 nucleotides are TGCGCCAGCAGCTTGGGACCCGGAGACTCCTACGAGCAGTACTTC. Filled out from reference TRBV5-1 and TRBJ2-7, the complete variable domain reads KAGVTQTPRYLIKTRGQQVTLSCSPISGHRSVSWYQQTPGQGLQFLFEYFSETQRNKGNFPGRFSGRQFSNSRSEMNVSTLELGDSALYLCASSLGPGDSYEQYFGPGTRLTVT.